The clone carrying this T cell receptor beta chain was seen only once. Time point specified: blood from clinic visit 5 months post-surgery; TSC patient then seizure free. Sequencing was limited to surgery cases with top T cell transcript signatures in brain tissue. This sample is part of a study of brain T cells in children with intractable seizures. The V end was cut by 2 bases, the J end by 0 bases, with 17 bases between. Germline CDR1 and CDR2: SEHNR and FQNEAQ (reference sequence). The CDR3 loop spans 18 amino acids. Sequencing was performed with immunoSEQ multiplex PCR; in TCRdb, only in-frame clones are kept and a portion is missing. This repertoire shows about 340,000 clones, more than 85% found once; its top ten account for roughly 5.7%.

This TCR came from a boy less than two years old with tuberous sclerosis and intractable seizures. This chain connects TRBV7-9 to TRBJ1-3, with D possibly matching TRBD1 (6 bases). The starting material was peripheral blood, obtained 5 to 6 months after surgery. The DNA of the CDR3 is TGTGCCAGCAGCTTAAACTCCTTCGAAGGGGGCTCTGGAAACACCATATATTTT. Protein product: CASSLNSFEGGSGNTIYF.